This TCR beta chain appears in the sequencing data of a study of blood T cell repertoires in COVID-19. In the study overall: The United States, Italy and Spain provided the acute and convalescent COVID-19 samples.

Under the authors' procedure: Counts of nucleated cells, estimated from reference gene primer amplification, were obtained. Clones were sequenced by immunoSEQ multiplex PCR, and TCRdb holds only the in-frame ones, with some missing. That table is the source of V, J and clone size, and D and trimming were worked out from the DNA. Of 95,000 to 120,000 clones in the sample, around 83% are singletons; the top ten hold around 5.5%. The CDR3 extends over 16 amino acids. Looked up from germline, CDR1 is SGHNT and CDR2 is YENEEA. The ends lost 5 bases at V and 1 base at J; junction bases unmatched: 8. The sample consisted of peripheral blood. This TCR derives from a woman aged 60-70 years with COVID-19, enrolled during active disease. This chain links TRBV11-3 with TRBJ2-3, with TRBD2 matching over 8 bases. The CDR3 nucleotides read TGTGCCAGCAGCGGGGGCGTAGCGGGGCGCACAGATACGCAGTATTTT. As protein: CASSGGVAGRTDTQYF.